The sequence of this TCR beta chain was determined in a study of blood T cell repertoires in COVID-19 (dated by TCRdb to between 2020 and 2021). General notes on the study: Samples covering the acute and convalescent phases of COVID-19 were provided by collaborators in the United States, Italy and Spain. Where available, HLA class I and class II types were obtained from metadata supplied by the sample provider rather than from assay-based typing. The material from the prospective study consisted of cDNA or gDNA derived from T cells, B-cell-depleted T cells, or PBMCs. The repertoires were made available in a free public database intended to serve as a resource for research on the immune response to SARS-CoV-2. The samples were drawn from the first 160 participants of the ongoing ImmuneRACE study and from under 1,500 subjects provided by 6 global collaborators. A de-identified subject ID, COVID-19 status, age in years and sex were almost always included in the sample metadata. The dataset comprised deeply sampled blood TCRbeta repertoires from subjects exposed to, actively infected with, or recovered from COVID-19. What the work shows at the level of the full study, not this receptor alone: Clinical and demographic metadata were provided uncurated, with the amount varying by source and participant.

Its CDR3 holds 13 amino acids, cysteine through phenylalanine. Of all the DNA, just the CDR3 is kept, 39 bases in frame from base 1. V is cut by 3 bases and J by 5 bases, and the space between the germline ends is 8 bases. CDR1 and CDR2, per the germline V gene, are KGHSH and LQKENI. Whole blood was collected in K2EDTA tubes by collaborating institutions according to the institutions' own protocols. For TCRbeta analysis, collaborator samples were shipped as frozen whole blood, as isolated PBMCs, or as DNA extracted from either sample type. Concerning this clone itself: The specificity of this receptor is unknown. No quality values exist for individual bases; no much larger clone is one base distant.

TCRbeta CDR3 regions were amplified from genomic DNA using the immunoSEQ Assay, a bias-controlled multiplex PCR. The authors' analysis ran thus. The number of nucleated cells in each sample was estimated from the amplification of reference gene primers within the assay. To quantify the absolute abundance of each unique TCRbeta CDR3 rearrangement, sequence reads were collapsed and filtered. For each sample, productive Simpson clonality was calculated as the square root of Simpson's diversity index across productive rearrangements. TCRdb retrieved this table from immuneACCESS and kept in-frame rearrangements only. Not all clones are present; in checked studies, unresolved V genes account for under half, and no reason is known for the remainder. Clone size and V and J calls were adopted from that table, with D and trimming inferred from the DNA. The sample yields about 180,000 clones; roughly 87% were counted once. Jointly, the top ten make up roughly 9% of the sample.

The chain was built from TRBV18 and TRBJ1-5; the D gene is perhaps TRBD1, from 6 matching bases. This TCR was sampled from a woman aged 70-85 years with acute or convalescent COVID-19. The sequenced sample consisted of peripheral blood. The sequenced DNA is TGTGCCAGCTCACCCGGACAGTATCAGCCCCAGCATTTT. This encodes CASSPGQYQPQHF.